The next 23 T cell receptor beta chains were all read from a single sample in a study of identical twins. TCRdb re-called the 5' RACE reads through MiXCR, storing one row per CDR3 protein. The table includes approximately 280,000 distinct CDR3 sequences, about 8.9% detected once. The sample also formed part of further work on yellow fever vaccine responses in identical twins.

The sample was memory (CD45RO+) T cells sorted from blood. All receptors derive from a woman between 18 and 29 years old in good health.

The table lists this clonotype with a few counts. The J gene is TRBJ1-2, the V gene TRBV5-5; perhaps TRBD1 as D (6 bases). This CDR3 contains 14 residues. With 2 bases removed from V and 2 bases from J, the gap between germline ends came to 10 bases. Germline V CDR1 and CDR2: SGHKS, YYEKEE (reference sequence). In nucleotides, the CDR3 is TGTGCCAGCAGCTTTTCAGGGGCAAACTATGGCTACACCTTC. It is translated as CASSFSGANYGYTF.

The sample holds many counts of this clonotype. The rearrangement uses TRBV18 and TRBJ2-7; D may be TRBD1 (6 bases). V was pared by 3 bases and J by 3 bases, with 12 bases between. The germline V gene encodes CDR1 KGHSH and CDR2 LQKENI. This CDR3 is 14 amino acids long. The CDR3 sequence: CASSPKQGRYEQYV. CDR3 coding DNA: TGTGCCAGCTCACCCAAGCAGGGGCGCTACGAGCAGTACGTC.

The genes are TRBV30 and TRBJ2-1, with a tentative D call TRBD1 (6 bases). The CDR3 spans 19 residues. The germline V and J ends were trimmed by 1 base and 8 bases, with 30 bases remaining between them. CDR1 is GTSNPN and CDR2 is SVGIG in the germline V gene (reference sequence). CDR3 DNA sequence: TGTGCCTGGAGTGACCCCAAACCCCACAGGGAACCCCAAGGCGATGAGCAGTTCTTC. Protein product: CAWSDPKPHREPQGDEQFF.

This clonotype showed up just a few times. CDR3 sequence (DNA): TGTGCCAGCACCCGATCCCCCGACCCTGCAGAGACCCAGTACTTC. It specifies CASTRSPDPAETQYF. V usage is TRBV2 and J usage is TRBJ2-5; D remains unclear. Trimming removed 7 bases at V and 4 bases at J, with 19 bases between. The CDR3 extends over 15 amino acids. The germline gives CDR1 SNHLY, CDR2 FYNNEI.

The chain is built from TRBV6-1 and TRBJ2-2, with D hard to call. Germline V gives CDR1 MNHNS, CDR2 SASEGT. Trimming took off 2 bases at V and 4 bases at J, with 14 bases between the two ends. The CDR3 runs to 16 residues. DNA for the CDR3: TGTGCCAGCAGTGAACGAAGTATAACAACCACCGGGGAGCTGTTTTTT. It translates to CASSERSITTTGELFF.

The chain recombines TRBV25-1 with TRBJ2-3; the match to TRBD2 covers 10 bases. Germline CDR1 reads MGHDK; CDR2 reads SYGVNS. V was clipped by 2 bases and J by 0 bases; unmatched bases: 14. This CDR3 region has 20 residues. The CDR3 here is CASSEPRNLAGAPSTDTQYF. CDR3 sequence (DNA): TGTGCCAGCAGTGAACCCCGTAACCTAGCGGGGGCCCCTAGCACAGATACGCAGTATTTT.

V gene TRBV13 combines with J gene TRBJ2-6, with D perhaps TRBD2 (6 bases). V shed 5 bases and J shed 0 bases, with 14 bases lying between them. Germline CDR1 reads PRHDT; CDR2 reads FYEKMQ (reference sequence). CDR3 length equals 17 residues. The CDR3 spells CASSPGLPSSGANVLTF. The CDR3 DNA is TGTGCCAGCAGCCCGGGACTCCCGAGCTCTGGGGCCAACGTCCTGACTTTC.

The V gene is TRBV15, the J gene TRBJ2-1; perhaps TRBD1 as D (6 bases). CDR3 length equals 16 residues. The germline gives CDR1 LNHNV, CDR2 YYDKDF (reference sequence). V was pared by 1 base and J by 5 bases, with 15 bases between. The CDR3 DNA sequence: TGTGCCACCAGCAGAGCTTCCGGGACACCAGACAATGAGCAGTTCTTC. Translated: CATSRASGTPDNEQFF.

This clonotype appeared many times. The chain links TRBV4-1 to TRBJ2-5; no reliable D call. The CDR3 runs to 12 residues. V was trimmed by 3 bases and J by 5 bases, leaving 7 bases between them. CDR1 is MGHRA and CDR2 is YSYEKL in the germline V gene. CDR3 protein: CASSHEVETQYF. For the CDR3, the DNA is TGCGCCAGCAGCCACGAGGTGGAGACCCAGTACTTC.

This clonotype was recorded many times. The CDR3 sequence is CASSLSREADTQYF. The CDR3 nucleotides read TGTGCCAGCAGTTTATCCCGGGAGGCAGATACGCAGTATTTT. V and J are TRBV28 and TRBJ2-3; 7 nucleotides align to TRBD2. The V gene's germline CDR1 is MDHEN and CDR2 SYDVKM. The CDR3 sequence is 14 residues long. J lost 4 bases, V lost 1 base, and 2 bases had no gene match. Full variable domain (missing parts from reference TRBV28 and TRBJ2-3): DVKVTQSSRYLVKRTGEKVFLECVQDMDHENMFWYRQDPGLGLRLIYFSYDVKMKEKGDIPEGYSVSREKKERFSLILESASTNQTSMYLCASSLSREADTQYFGPGTRLTVL.

This clonotype was seen at least ten times. This chain joins TRBV9 and TRBJ2-1; no clear D gene. Germline V gene data show CDR1 as SGDLS and CDR2 as YYNGEE. V was trimmed by 0 bases and J by 8 bases, leaving 15 bases between them. The CDR3 is made up of 15 amino acids. CDR3 nucleotide sequence: TGTGCCAGCAGCGTAGCCGCGGATCCTTTGTATGAGCAGTTCTTC. The encoded protein is CASSVAADPLYEQFF.

This clonotype has a handful of counts. The V gene is TRBV6-4, the J gene TRBJ2-3, with 8 bases aligning to TRBD2. Trimming removed 7 bases from V and 4 bases from J; junction bases left unmatched: 7. Per germline, CDR1 MRHNA and CDR2 SNTAGT. The CDR3 extends over 14 amino acids. The CDR3: CASKPGLDSDTQYF. The CDR3 DNA reads as TGTGCCAGCAAGCCGGGACTAGACTCAGATACGCAGTATTTT.

This clonotype was counted ten times or more. J is TRBJ2-7 and V is TRBV7-9, with 8 bases that match TRBD2. The CDR3 consists of 15 residues. Germline CDR1 is SEHNR and CDR2 is FQNEAQ (reference sequence). With V trimmed by 5 bases and J by 3 bases, 9 bases remained unmatched. The CDR3: CASSLTGGAFYEQYV. The CDR3 DNA reads as TGTGCCAGCAGCCTAACCGGGGGGGCCTTCTACGAGCAGTACGTC.

This clonotype was counted many times. This chain connects TRBV28 to TRBJ2-7, with 14 bases lining up with TRBD2. CDR1 and CDR2 (germline): MDHEN, SYDVKM. J was trimmed by 4 bases and V by 4 bases; bases with no gene match: 12. This CDR3 comprises 18 residues. The CDR3 sequence is CASSYARTSGGSWYEQYV. Written as DNA, the CDR3 is TGTGCCAGCAGTTACGCCCGGACTAGCGGGGGGTCCTGGTACGAGCAGTACGTC.

Comment on this clonotype: Given a much more abundant clone one base away, this may be a read error. This chain links TRBV12-3 or TRBV12-4 with TRBJ1-4; 8 bases line up with TRBD1. CDR3 size: 15 residues. CDR3 in DNA: TGTGCCAGCAGCCTCACAGGGGGGACTAAAGAAAAACTGTTTTTT. It encodes CASSLTGGTKEKLFF.

The genes are TRBV7-9 and TRBJ1-5, with no clear D. Germline CDR1 is SEHNR and CDR2 is FQNEAQ (reference sequence). This CDR3 is 13 amino acids long. V was clipped by 4 bases and J by 4 bases, with 8 bases between them. The CDR3, as DNA: TGTGCCAGCAGCTCCCAGCCTAATCAGCCCCAGCATTTT. Translation: CASSSQPNQPQHF. Complete variable domain (other parts from reference TRBV7-9 and TRBJ1-5): DTGVSQNPRHKITKRGQNVTFRCDPISEHNRLYWYRQTLGQGPEFLTYFQNEAQLEKSRLLSDRFSAERPKGSFSTLEIQRTEQGDSAMYLCASSSQPNQPQHFGDGTRLSIL.

This clonotype has more than one count but fewer than ten. This chain joins TRBV29-1 and TRBJ2-3; TRBD2 matches 10 bases. The CDR3 extends over 15 amino acids. Germline CDR1 SQVTM, CDR2 ANQGSEA. V shed 7 bases, J shed 2 bases, and the junction held 9 bases outside the gene matches. CDR3 protein: CSATRTSGLTDTQYF. The CDR3 coding sequence is TGCAGCGCAACTCGGACTAGCGGCCTCACAGATACGCAGTATTTT.

This clonotype was counted at least ten times. The chain has TRBV12-3 or TRBV12-4 and TRBJ2-7; either TRBD1 or TRBD2 may fit D (6 bases each). The CDR3 is 14 amino acids. Trimming pared 8 bases from V and 3 bases from J, leaving 17 bases between. The CDR3 sequence: CASSPGGGVYEQYV. The CDR3 DNA reads as TGTGCCAGCTCACCCGGGGGCGGGGTCTACGAGCAGTACGTC.

This clonotype was detected many times. This rearrangement joins TRBV7-3 to TRBJ2-3; no clear D. Germline V lookup: CDR1 SGHTA, CDR2 FQGTGA. The CDR3 loop spans 14 amino acids. The ends were cut back, 4 bases at V and 4 bases at J, with 12 bases in the middle. The CDR3 is CASSSKRFADTQYF. CDR3 in DNA: TGTGCCAGCAGCTCAAAGAGGTTTGCAGATACGCAGTATTTT.

The chain joins TRBV5-1 to TRBJ2-5; 8 positions agree with TRBD2. With V trimmed by 4 bases and J by 4 bases, 12 bases remained unmatched. This CDR3 spans 16 amino acids. Germline CDR1 is SGHRS and CDR2 is YFSETQ. The CDR3, as DNA: TGCGCCAGCAGCGCCGACGGGACTAGGGGGTTAGAGACCCAGTACTTC. Translation gives CASSADGTRGLETQYF. The entire variable domain, with the rest obtained from reference TRBV5-1 and TRBJ2-5, is as follows: KAGVTQTPRYLIKTRGQQVTLSCSPISGHRSVSWYQQTPGQGLQFLFEYFSETQRNKGNFPGRFSGRQFSNSRSEMNVSTLELGDSALYLCASSADGTRGLETQYFGPGTRLLVL.

The V call is TRBV29-1, the J call TRBJ2-6; 7 positions match TRBD1. There are 14 residues in the CDR3. V lost 6 bases, J lost 2 bases, and 4 bases stayed unmatched. Germline CDR1 SQVTM, CDR2 ANQGSEA. The CDR3 coding sequence is TGCAGCGTGAGAACAGGGGCTGGGGCCAACGTCCTGACTTTC. Translating gives CSVRTGAGANVLTF.

This clonotype was detected many times. The V call is TRBV20-1, the J call TRBJ2-1, with D maybe TRBD2 (6 bases). This CDR3 region has 15 residues. V lost 6 bases, J lost 5 bases, and 20 bases lay in between. Per the germline V gene, CDR1 is DFQATT and CDR2 is SNEGSKA (reference sequence). CDR3 sequence: CSAPDSGKTDNEQFF. Here the CDR3 DNA reads TGCAGTGCCCCCGATAGCGGCAAAACGGACAATGAGCAGTTCTTC.

The CDR3 is CSARSRDTGELFF. CDR3 coding DNA: TGCAGTGCTAGGTCCAGGGACACCGGGGAGCTGTTTTTT. The rearrangement uses TRBV20-1 and TRBJ2-2, with a possible D match to TRBD1 (5 bases). The CDR3 is 13 amino acids. CDR1 and CDR2 from the germline V gene are DFQATT and SNEGSKA (reference sequence). V was cut by 3 bases and J by 3 bases, with 8 bases left in between.